This entry features one TCR beta chain sequence. The antigen is unknown. The data stem from a study of persistence of HIV-infected CD4 T cells. Sequencing used immunoSEQ version 4 in survey mode. Template was genomic DNA at around 9.7 ng/uL, with up to roughly 1 ug used per sample. The protocol was immunoSEQ multiplex PCR, while the TCRdb copy is restricted to in-frame clones and leaves out a portion. The sample consists of about 20,000 clones, about four fifths of them appearing once. Stimulation used about 9.2 ug/mL lysate from CMV-infected fibroblasts. CD4+ T cells upregulating both CD40 ligand and CD69 were sorted as responding cells. The CDR3 covers 13 residues. In germline, CDR1 is SNHLY, CDR2 FYNNEI.

V and J are TRBV2 and TRBJ1-1, with D perhaps TRBD1 (5 bases). This sample comprised CD4+ T cells sorted from PBMCs after approximately 20-hour stimulation, obtained from a patient who received antiretroviral therapy. The source of this sequence is an adult man with HIV who was CMV-seropositive. CDR3 sequence reads: CATKTEMNTEAFF. DNA for the CDR3: TGTGCTACGAAGACAGAGATGAACACTGAAGCTTTCTTT.